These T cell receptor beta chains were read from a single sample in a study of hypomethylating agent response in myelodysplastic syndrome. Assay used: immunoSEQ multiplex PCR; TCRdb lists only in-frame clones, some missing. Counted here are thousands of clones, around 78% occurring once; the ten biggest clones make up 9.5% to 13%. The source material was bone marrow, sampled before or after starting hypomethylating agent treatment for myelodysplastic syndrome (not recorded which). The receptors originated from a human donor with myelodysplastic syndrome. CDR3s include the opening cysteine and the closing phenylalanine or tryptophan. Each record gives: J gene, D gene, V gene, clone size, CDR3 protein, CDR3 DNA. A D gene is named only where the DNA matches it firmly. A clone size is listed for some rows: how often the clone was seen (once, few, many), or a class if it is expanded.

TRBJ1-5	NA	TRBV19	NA	CASSSASFFNQPQHF	TGTGCCAGTAGTAGCGCCAGCTTTTTCAATCAGCCCCAGCATTTT
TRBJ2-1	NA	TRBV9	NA	CASSLTHEQFF	TGTGCCAGCAGCTTGACCCATGAGCAGTTCTTC
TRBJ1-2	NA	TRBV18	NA	CASSPERDGGYTF	TGTGCCAGCTCACCGGAGAGGGACGGTGGCTACACCTTC
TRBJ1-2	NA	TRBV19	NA	CASTAGSWGGYTF	TGTGCCAGTACGGCGGGCTCTTGGGGTGGCTACACCTTC
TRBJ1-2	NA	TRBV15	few	CATSIPAGGADGYTF	TGTGCCACCAGCATCCCGGCGGGAGGGGCCGATGGCTACACCTTC
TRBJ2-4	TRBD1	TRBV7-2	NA	CASSLRGQGGSVAKNIQYF	TGTGCCAGCAGCTTACGAGGACAGGGAGGAAGTGTAGCCAAAAACATTCAGTACTTC
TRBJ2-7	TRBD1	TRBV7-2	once	CASSLDRGKQYF	TGTGCCAGCAGCTTAGACAGGGGTAAGCAGTACTTC
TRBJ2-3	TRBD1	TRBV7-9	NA	CASSSDRATDTQYF	TGTGCCAGCAGCTCGGACAGGGCCACAGATACGCAGTATTTT
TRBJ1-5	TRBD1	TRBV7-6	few	CASSLFTGVEQPQHF	TGTGCCAGCAGCTTATTTACAGGGGTGGAGCAGCCCCAGCATTTT
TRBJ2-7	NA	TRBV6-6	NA	CASSYNSEQYF	TGTGCCAGCAGTTACAACAGCGAGCAGTACTTC
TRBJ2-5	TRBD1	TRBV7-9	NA	CASSLPEQGFQETQYF	TGTGCCAGCAGCTTACCAGAACAGGGGTTTCAAGAGACCCAGTACTTC
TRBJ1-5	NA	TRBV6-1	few	CASSEGPGVNQPQHF	TGTGCCAGCAGTGAAGGGCCGGGGGTCAATCAGCCCCAGCATTTT
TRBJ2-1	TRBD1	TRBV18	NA	CASSPDTGVFYNEQFF	TGTGCCAGCTCACCGGATACAGGGGTGTTCTACAATGAGCAGTTCTTC
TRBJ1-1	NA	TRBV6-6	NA	CASSYSITEAFF	TGTGCCAGCAGTTACTCGATTACTGAAGCTTTCTTT
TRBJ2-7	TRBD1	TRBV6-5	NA	CASSYSTGYSSYEQYF	TGTGCCAGCAGTTACTCGACAGGGTACAGCTCCTACGAGCAGTACTTC
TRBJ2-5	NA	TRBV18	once	CASSVTAPPPEQYF	TGTGCCAGCTCAGTGACGGCACCCCCACCAGAGCAGTACTTC
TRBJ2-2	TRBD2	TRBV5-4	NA	CASSLEAGGGTGELFF	TGTGCCAGCAGCTTGGAAGCGGGGGGCGGGACCGGGGAGCTGTTTTTT
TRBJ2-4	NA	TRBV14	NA	CASSQLPKNIQYF	TGTGCCAGCAGCCAACTCCCCAAAAACATTCAGTACTTC
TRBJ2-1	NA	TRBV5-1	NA	CASSLARAGQNEQFF	TGCGCCAGCAGCTTGGCAAGGGCGGGGCAAAATGAGCAGTTCTTC
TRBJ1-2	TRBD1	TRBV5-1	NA	CASSPGQYYGYTF	TGCGCCAGCAGCCCGGGACAGTACTATGGCTACACCTTC
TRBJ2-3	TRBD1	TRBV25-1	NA	CASSLQGAGTDTQYF	TGTGCCAGCAGCTTACAGGGGGCGGGCACAGATACGCAGTATTTT
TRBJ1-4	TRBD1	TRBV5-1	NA	CASSLGGDREEKLFF	TGCGCCAGCAGCCTCGGCGGAGACAGGGAGGAAAAACTGTTTTTT
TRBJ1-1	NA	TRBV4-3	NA	CASSQGAEAAGTNTEAFF	TGCGCCAGCAGCCAAGGGGCCGAAGCTGCAGGGACCAACACTGAAGCTTTCTTT
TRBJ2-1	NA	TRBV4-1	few	CASSRGLNNEQFF	TGCGCCAGCAGCCGTGGACTAAACAATGAGCAGTTCTTC
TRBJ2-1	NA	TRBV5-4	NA	CASSPRWGAYNEQFF	TGTGCCAGCAGCCCTCGTTGGGGGGCCTACAATGAGCAGTTCTTC
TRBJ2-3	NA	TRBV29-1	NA	CSVRDTSTDTQYF	TGCAGCGTCCGGGATACTAGCACAGATACGCAGTATTTT
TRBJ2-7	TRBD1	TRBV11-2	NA	CASSSRADRRNEQYF	TGTGCCAGCAGCTCCAGAGCGGACAGGAGGAACGAGCAGTACTTC
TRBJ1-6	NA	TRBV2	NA	CASRFLGTSPLHF	TGTGCCAGCAGGTTCCTAGGGACTTCACCCCTCCACTTT
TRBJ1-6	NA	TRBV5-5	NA	CASSLAELLAPLHF	TGTGCCAGCAGCTTGGCGGAGCTCTTGGCGCCCCTCCACTTT
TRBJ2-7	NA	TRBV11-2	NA	CASSSGQWVDLHF	TGTGCCAGCAGCTCAGGACAGTGGGTAGACCTTCACTTC
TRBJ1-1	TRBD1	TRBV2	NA	CASSVRGGAEEAFF	TGTGCCAGCAGTGTGAGAGGGGGCGCGGAGGAAGCTTTCTTT
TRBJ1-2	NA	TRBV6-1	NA	CASTPAGENYGYTF	TGTGCCAGCACCCCCGCAGGGGAAAACTATGGCTACACCTTC
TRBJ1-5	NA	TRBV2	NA	CASNFGQGGKQPQHF	TGTGCCAGCAATTTCGGGCAGGGAGGCAAACAGCCCCAGCATTTT
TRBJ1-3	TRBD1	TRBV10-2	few	CASSVGTGRSGNTIYF	TGCGCCAGCAGTGTTGGGACAGGGAGGTCTGGAAACACCATATATTTT
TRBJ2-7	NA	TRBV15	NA	CATSPGGDPSYEQYF	TGTGCCACCAGCCCCGGAGGGGACCCTTCCTACGAGCAGTACTTC
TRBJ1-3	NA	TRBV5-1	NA	CASSLLGPGNTIYF	TGCGCCAGCAGCTTGTTGGGTCCTGGAAACACCATATATTTT
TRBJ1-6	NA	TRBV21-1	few	CASSPGEGPLSPLHF	TGTGCCAGCAGCCCAGGGGAGGGGCCCCTTTCACCCCTCCACTTT